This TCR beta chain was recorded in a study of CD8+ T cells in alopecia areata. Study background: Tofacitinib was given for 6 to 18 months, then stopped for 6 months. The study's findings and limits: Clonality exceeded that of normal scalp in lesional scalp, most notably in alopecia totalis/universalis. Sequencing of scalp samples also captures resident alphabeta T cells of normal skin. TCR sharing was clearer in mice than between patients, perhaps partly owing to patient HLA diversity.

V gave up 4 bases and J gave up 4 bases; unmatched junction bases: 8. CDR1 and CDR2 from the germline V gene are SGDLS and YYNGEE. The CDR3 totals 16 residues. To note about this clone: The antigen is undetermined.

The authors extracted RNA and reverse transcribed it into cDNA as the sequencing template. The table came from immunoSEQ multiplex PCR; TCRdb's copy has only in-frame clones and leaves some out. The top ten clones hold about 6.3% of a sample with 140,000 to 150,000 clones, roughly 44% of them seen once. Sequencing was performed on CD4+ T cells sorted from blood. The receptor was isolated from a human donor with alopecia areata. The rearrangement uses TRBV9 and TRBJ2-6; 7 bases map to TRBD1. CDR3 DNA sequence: TGTGCCAGCAGCACAGACAGGGCATCCGGGGCCAACGTCCTGACTTTC. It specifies CASSTDRASGANVLTF.